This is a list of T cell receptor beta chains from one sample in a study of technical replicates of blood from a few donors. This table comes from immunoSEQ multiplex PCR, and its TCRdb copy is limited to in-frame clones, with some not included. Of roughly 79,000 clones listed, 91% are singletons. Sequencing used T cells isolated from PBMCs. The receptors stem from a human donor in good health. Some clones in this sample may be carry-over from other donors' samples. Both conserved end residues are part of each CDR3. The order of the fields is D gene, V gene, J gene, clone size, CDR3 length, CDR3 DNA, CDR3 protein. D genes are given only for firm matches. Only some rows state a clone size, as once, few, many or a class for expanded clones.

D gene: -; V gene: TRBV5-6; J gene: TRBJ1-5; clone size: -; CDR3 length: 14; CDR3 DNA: TGTGCCAGCAGCGCCCGACAGGCAAATCAGCCCCAGCATTTT; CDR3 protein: CASSARQANQPQHF
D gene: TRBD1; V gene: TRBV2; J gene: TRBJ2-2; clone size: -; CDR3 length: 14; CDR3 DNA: TGTGCCAGCAGTCGGGACAGAAACACCGGGGAGCTGTTTTTT; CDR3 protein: CASSRDRNTGELFF
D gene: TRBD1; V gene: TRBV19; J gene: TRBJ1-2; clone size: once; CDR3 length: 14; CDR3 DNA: TGTGCCAGTAGTAGTAAGACAGGGGACTATGGCTACACCTTC; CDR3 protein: CASSSKTGDYGYTF
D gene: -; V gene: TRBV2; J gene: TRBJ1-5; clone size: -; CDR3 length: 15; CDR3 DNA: TGTGCCAGCAGTGGCGGGACCGCGGGTAGTCAGCCCCAGCATTTT; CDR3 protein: CASSGGTAGSQPQHF
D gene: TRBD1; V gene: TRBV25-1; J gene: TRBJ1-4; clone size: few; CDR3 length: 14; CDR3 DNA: TGTGCCAGCAGCTCCCCGACAGGGGGTGAAAAACTGTTTTTT; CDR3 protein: CASSSPTGGEKLFF
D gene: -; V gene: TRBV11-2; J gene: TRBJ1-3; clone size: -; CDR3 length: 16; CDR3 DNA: TGTGCCAGCAGCTTAAAACGGCAGGTCTCTGGAAACACCATATATTTT; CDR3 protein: CASSLKRQVSGNTIYF
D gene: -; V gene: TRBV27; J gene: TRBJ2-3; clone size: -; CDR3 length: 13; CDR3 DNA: TGTGCCAGCAGTTTCCTCGGTACAGATACGCAGTATTTT; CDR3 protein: CASSFLGTDTQYF
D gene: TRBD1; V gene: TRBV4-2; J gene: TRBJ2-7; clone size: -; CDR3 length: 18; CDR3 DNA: TGTGCCAGCAGCCAAGACGTGACAGGGGTGGGAGTCGGCTACGAGCAGTACTTC; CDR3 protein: CASSQDVTGVGVGYEQYF
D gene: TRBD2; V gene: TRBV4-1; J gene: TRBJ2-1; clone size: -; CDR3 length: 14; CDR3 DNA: TGCGCCAGCAGCCTGACTAGCGGGGGCCATGAGCAGTTCTTC; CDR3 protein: CASSLTSGGHEQFF
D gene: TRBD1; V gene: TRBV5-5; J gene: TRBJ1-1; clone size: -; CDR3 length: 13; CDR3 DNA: TGTGCCGGAATGACAGGGGATGGCACTGAAGCTTTCTTT; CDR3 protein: CAGMTGDGTEAFF
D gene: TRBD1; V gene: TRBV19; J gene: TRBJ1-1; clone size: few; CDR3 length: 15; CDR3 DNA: TGTGCCAGTAGTGCGACAGGGACCTATAACACTGAAGCTTTCTTT; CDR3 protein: CASSATGTYNTEAFF
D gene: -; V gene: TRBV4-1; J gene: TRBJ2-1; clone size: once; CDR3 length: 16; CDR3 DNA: TGCGCCAGCAGCCAAGGAGGCAGGGCCTACTACAATGAGCAGTTCTTC; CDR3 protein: CASSQGGRAYYNEQFF
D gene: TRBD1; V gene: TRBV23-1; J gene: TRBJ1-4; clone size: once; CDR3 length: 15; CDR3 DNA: TGCGCCAGCACGGACAGGGGGCGACCTAATGAAAAACTGTTTTTT; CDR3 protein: CASTDRGRPNEKLFF
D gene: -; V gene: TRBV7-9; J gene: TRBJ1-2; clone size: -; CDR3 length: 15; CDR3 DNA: TGTGCCAGCAGCTTAGCGAACGGCCGATTGGGCGGCTACACCTTC; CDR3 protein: CASSLANGRLGGYTF
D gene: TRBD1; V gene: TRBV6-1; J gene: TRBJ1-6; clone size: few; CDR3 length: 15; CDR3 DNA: TGTGCCAGCAGTCCCCGGGACAGGGACTATTCACCCCTCCACTTT; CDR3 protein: CASSPRDRDYSPLHF
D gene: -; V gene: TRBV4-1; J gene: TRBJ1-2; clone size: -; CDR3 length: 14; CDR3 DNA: TGCGCCAGCAGCCAAGGACAGACTAACTATGGCTACACCTTC; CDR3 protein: CASSQGQTNYGYTF
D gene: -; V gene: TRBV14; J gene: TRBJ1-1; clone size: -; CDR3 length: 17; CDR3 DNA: TGTGCCAGCAGCCAAGTTTGGTTCCAGGGGTCGAACACTGAAGCTTTCTTT; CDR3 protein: CASSQVWFQGSNTEAFF
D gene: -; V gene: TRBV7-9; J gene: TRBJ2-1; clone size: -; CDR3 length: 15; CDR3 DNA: TGTGCCAGCAGCTTACCGGGAGCGGCGTACAATGAGCAGTTCTTC; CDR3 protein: CASSLPGAAYNEQFF
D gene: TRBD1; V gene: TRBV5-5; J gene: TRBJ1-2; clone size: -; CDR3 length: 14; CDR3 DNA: TGTGCCAGCAGCTCATTAGGGACAGCTTATGGCTACACCTTC; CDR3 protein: CASSSLGTAYGYTF
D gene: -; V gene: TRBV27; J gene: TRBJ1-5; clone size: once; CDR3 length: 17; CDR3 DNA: TGTGCCAGCAGTTCATTCGACAGAGTTTATAGCAATCAGCCCCAGCATTTT; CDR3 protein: CASSSFDRVYSNQPQHF
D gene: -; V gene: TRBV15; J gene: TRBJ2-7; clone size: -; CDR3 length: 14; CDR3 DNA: TGTGCCACCAGCATAGACAGGTATTCCTACGAGCAGTACTTC; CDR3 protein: CATSIDRYSYEQYF
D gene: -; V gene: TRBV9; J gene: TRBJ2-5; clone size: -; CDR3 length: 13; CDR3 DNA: TGTGCCAGCAGCGTAGCAGGACAAGAGACCCAGTACTTC; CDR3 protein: CASSVAGQETQYF